These T cell receptor beta chains were read from a single sample in a study of T-cell memory formation after mild COVID-19. In TCRdb, the 5' RACE reads were re-called with MiXCR into one record per CDR3 protein. The sample carries fewer than 450,000 distinct CDR3 sequences, 20% to 25% recorded once. Sequenced input: PBMCs or a T cell subset sorted from them (not recorded which). Source of these receptors: an adult woman who had mild COVID-19 (a few samples of this study predate the infection). Cell type and time point are not known. The CDR3 runs from the conserved cysteine through the conserved F or W. D genes are given only for firm matches. Size values are once, few and many counts, or a class for expanded clones, and some rows have none.

>TRBV6-6|TRBJ2-3|TRBD1|many
TGTGCCAGCAGTTATTTAACAGGGGGAGATACGCAGTATTTT
CASSYLTGGDTQYF
>TRBV2|TRBJ2-1|-|-
TGTGCCAGCAGCCCTGAGCGTTGGGAGCAGTTCTTC
CASSPERWEQFF
>TRBV12-3/TRBV12-4|TRBJ1-2|-|-
TGTGCCAGCAGTTTAGGAGGGGACAATGGCTACACCTTC
CASSLGGDNGYTF
>TRBV30|TRBJ1-2|-|-
TGTGCCTGGAGTGTTTCAGGAGTTAACTATGGCTACACCTTC
CAWSVSGVNYGYTF
>TRBV29-1|TRBJ2-5|-|few
TGCAGCGTTGAAACGGGTTTAAGAGATCTGTACTTC
CSVETGLRDLYF
>TRBV5-1|TRBJ2-3|TRBD1|-
TGCGCCAGCAGCTTGTACAGGGGGCTGTTGCCAGATACGCAGTATTTT
CASSLYRGLLPDTQYF
>TRBV3-1|TRBJ2-3|TRBD2|-
TGTGCCAGCAGCCATGCGGGGGTTACAGATACGCAGTATTTT
CASSHAGVTDTQYF
>TRBV29-1|TRBJ2-1|-|few
TGCAGCGTTGTAATGGCTACCTACAATGAGCAGTTCTTC
CSVVMATYNEQFF
>TRBV6-2/TRBV6-3|TRBJ2-1|-|few
TGTGCCAGCAGTTGGGGACTCCTAACCTACAATGAGCAGTTCTTC
CASSWGLLTYNEQFF
>TRBV28|TRBJ2-5|TRBD2|few
TGTGCCAGCAGTGCGGGGGGCAGAATAGTGGGGACCCAGTACTTC
CASSAGGRIVGTQYF
>TRBV11-2|TRBJ2-7|-|-
TGTGCCAGCATGTATCTGGGGGCGTCCTACGAGCAGTACTTC
CASMYLGASYEQYF
>TRBV20-1|TRBJ2-1|-|few
TGCAGTGCTAGAGATCCGGTGCCCAGCGGTGAGCAGTTCTTC
CSARDPVPSGEQFF
>TRBV11-1|TRBJ2-1|TRBD1|few
TGTGCCAGCAGCTCCCGACCCAGTTTTCCGGGACAGGGGAATAACAATGAGCAGTTCTTC
CASSSRPSFPGQGNNNEQFF
>TRBV15|TRBJ2-5|-|-
TGTGCCACCAGCAATTCCGAGACCCAGTACTTC
CATSNSETQYF
>TRBV4-1|TRBJ1-4|-|-
TGCGCCAGCAGCCAAGCGGGGACGGGGACTAATGAAAAACTGTTTTTT
CASSQAGTGTNEKLFF
>TRBV5-6|TRBJ2-1|-|once
TGTGCCAGCAGCTTACGTACTAAAAGGCAGTTCTTC
CASSLRTKRQFF
>TRBV6-5|TRBJ1-4|TRBD1|-
TGTGCCAGCAGCGGGACAGGGGACGAAAAACTGTTTTTT
CASSGTGDEKLFF
>TRBV7-8|TRBJ1-1|-|-
TGTGCCAGCAGCTTTGGGAGGGGTCGGACTGAAGCTTTCTTT
CASSFGRGRTEAFF
>TRBV5-1|TRBJ2-2|TRBD2|-
TGCGCCAGCAGCCCCAGCGGGAGTTTCAACACCGGGGAGCTGTTTTTT
CASSPSGSFNTGELFF
>TRBV24-1|TRBJ2-2|TRBD1|-
TGTGCCACCAGTGATACCGGGACAGGGAACACCGGGGAGCTGTTTTTT
CATSDTGTGNTGELFF
>TRBV7-6|TRBJ2-3|-|-
TGTGCCAGCAGCTTACGATTTGCAGGTGGGGCCACAGATACGCAGTATTTT
CASSLRFAGGATDTQYF
>TRBV12-3/TRBV12-4|TRBJ2-3|-|few
TGTGCCAGCACCCCGCTCACAGATACGCAGTATTTT
CASTPLTDTQYF
>TRBV9|TRBJ1-2|-|few
TGTGCCAGCAGCGGTACAGGGACCTTTAACTATGGCTACACCTTC
CASSGTGTFNYGYTF
>TRBV7-2|TRBJ1-4|-|few
TGTGCCAGCAGCCCCTGGTTCTCGGGCCGAGGTGAAAAACTGTTTTTT
CASSPWFSGRGEKLFF
>TRBV12-3/TRBV12-4|TRBJ2-1|-|-
TGTGCCAGCAGCCCCGATGGGGGCTCCTACAATGAGCAGTTCTTC
CASSPDGGSYNEQFF
>TRBV20-1|TRBJ1-4|-|-
TGCAGTGCTAGAGAGGGAGGGCGGACGAATGAAAAACTGTTTTTT
CSAREGGRTNEKLFF
>TRBV2|TRBJ2-1|TRBD1|many
TGTGCCAGCAGTCGTGGACAGGGGGCCTTAAATGAGCAGTTCTTC
CASSRGQGALNEQFF
>TRBV9|TRBJ2-3|TRBD2|-
TGTGCCAGCAGCGTAGAGGGACTAGTGAGCACAGATACGCAGTATTTT
CASSVEGLVSTDTQYF
>TRBV5-1|TRBJ2-3|-|medium-sized
TGCGCCAGCAGCTTTAGGCAGGCCACAGATACGCAGTATTTT
CASSFRQATDTQYF
>TRBV30|TRBJ1-6|-|-
TGTGCGTGGGGGAGCTCCTATAATTCACCCCTCCACTTT
CAWGSSYNSPLHF
>TRBV15|TRBJ2-1|TRBD1|-
TGTGCCACCAGCAGCCAGGGGGCGGGCCACAATGAGCAGTTCTTC
CATSSQGAGHNEQFF
>TRBV6-4|TRBJ2-1|TRBD2|-
TGTGCCAGCAGTGACCTAAGCGGGAGGGCCAGGGATGAGCAGTTCTTC
CASSDLSGRARDEQFF
>TRBV6-5|TRBJ2-1|TRBD2|-
TGTGCCAGCAGTTACGAGGCGGGAGTTTTCCACAATGAGCAGTTCTTC
CASSYEAGVFHNEQFF
>TRBV10-3|TRBJ1-5|TRBD1|-
TGTGCCATCAGTGAGTCCCCAACGGGACAGGTGACCAATCAGCCCCAGCATTTT
CAISESPTGQVTNQPQHF
>TRBV12-3/TRBV12-4|TRBJ2-7|-|-
TGTGCCAGCAGCTTTTTGGGGGAGAGCTACGAGCAGTACTTC
CASSFLGESYEQYF
>TRBV21-1|TRBJ2-2|-|-
TGTGCCAGCAGCAAAGCGCATAGCGGGAGGACCGGGGAGCTGTTTTTT
CASSKAHSGRTGELFF
>TRBV9|TRBJ2-3|TRBD2|few
TGTGCCAGCACTTCCCGACTAGCGGACACAGATACGCAGTATTTT
CASTSRLADTDTQYF
>TRBV5-5|TRBJ1-4|-|few
TGTGCCAGCAGCCATGACCCGGGGGCTAATGAAAAACTGTTTTTT
CASSHDPGANEKLFF
>TRBV30|TRBJ2-7|-|-
TGTGCCTGGAGTGTAATTGTTGCGGGGAACCCCTACGAGCAGTACTTC
CAWSVIVAGNPYEQYF
>TRBV11-2|TRBJ1-1|-|few
TGTGCCAGCAGCTTAGAGGCGATACGGATGAACACTGAAGCTTTCTTT
CASSLEAIRMNTEAFF
>TRBV3-1|TRBJ1-5|TRBD1|-
TGTGCCAGCAGCCAAGCGGGACAGAATCAGCCCCAGCATTTT
CASSQAGQNQPQHF
>TRBV13|TRBJ2-3|-|few
TGTGCCAGCAGCCACAGGTCCCGGAGGGAGGATACGCAGTATTTT
CASSHRSRREDTQYF
>TRBV7-8|TRBJ2-1|TRBD2|-
TGTGCCAGTCGGACTAGCGGGGAAGGGTCCTACAATGAGCAGTTCTTC
CASRTSGEGSYNEQFF
>TRBV29-1|TRBJ1-1|-|-
TGCAGCGCGAAAACAGTGGACACTGAAGCTTTCTTT
CSAKTVDTEAFF
>TRBV18|TRBJ2-3|-|few
TGTGCCAGCTCACCTGAGAGGACAGATACGCAGTATTTT
CASSPERTDTQYF
>TRBV11-1|TRBJ2-1|-|-
TGTGCCAGCAGCTTAGGGACGATTGAGCAGTTCTTC
CASSLGTIEQFF